This T cell receptor (beta chain) was recorded in a study of cytomegalovirus exposure and HLA in healthy donors. Study-wide background: An earlier analysis found 120 million or so unique TCR beta sequences from around 180 million T cells. Study outcomes and limitations: Cytomegalovirus status was reportedly diagnosed by the classifier with high sensitivity and specificity. Immune exposure was documented only through CMV serostatus.

The PCR contained 60 Vbeta and 13 Jbeta primers. Using immunoSEQ multiplex PCR, the repertoire was profiled, and TCRdb retains in-frame clones only, with some absent. Of more than 100,000 clones in the sample, about 86% were seen once. Of note for this clone: The target antigen is unknown.

The CDR3 extends over 14 amino acids. Trimming at V came to 4 bases and at J to 8 bases, leaving 6 bases not matched to a gene. The germline V gene encodes CDR1 SNHLY and CDR2 FYNNEI. The chain links TRBV2 to TRBJ2-4; TRBD2 matches at 9 bases. This receptor was taken from a woman younger than 45 in good health and CMV-seronegative. The specimen sequenced was PBMCs. The CDR3 nucleotides read TGTGCCAGCAGTGGTTGGACTAGCGACGACATTCAGTACTTC. This encodes CASSGWTSDDIQYF.